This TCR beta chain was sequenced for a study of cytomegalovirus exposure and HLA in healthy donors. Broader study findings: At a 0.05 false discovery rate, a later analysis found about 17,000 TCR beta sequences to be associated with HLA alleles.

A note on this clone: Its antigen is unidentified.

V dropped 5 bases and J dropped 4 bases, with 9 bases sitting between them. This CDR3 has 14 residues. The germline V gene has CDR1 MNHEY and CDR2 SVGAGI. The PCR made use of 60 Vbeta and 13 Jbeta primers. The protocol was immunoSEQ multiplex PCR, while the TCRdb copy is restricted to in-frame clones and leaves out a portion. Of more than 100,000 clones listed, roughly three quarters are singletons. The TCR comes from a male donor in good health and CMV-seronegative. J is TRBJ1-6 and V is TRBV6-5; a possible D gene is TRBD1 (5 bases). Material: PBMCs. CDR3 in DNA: TGTGCCAGCAGTGTGGGGGGATATAATTCACCCCTCCACTTT. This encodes CASSVGGYNSPLHF.